This T cell receptor beta chain stems from a study of cytomegalovirus exposure and HLA in healthy donors. About the research overall: Of all 400 or so donors who were genotyped, 75% to 90% belonged to the Caucasian-associated ancestry cluster.

Regarding the study as a whole: In a later analysis, at a false discovery rate of 0.05, 17,000 or so TCR beta sequences were associated with HLA alleles. Other equally common chains were less clonally expanded than HLA-associated TCR beta chains, a later analysis showed. DRB1 had the most TCR associations and HLA-C the fewest, a later analysis found, with rates varying by HLA locus.

The primer mix had 60 Vbeta and 13 Jbeta primers. Only in-frame clones appear in the TCRdb table, and some are missing; sequencing was by immunoSEQ multiplex PCR. Among approximately 110,000 clones listed, 75% to 80% were seen once. This CDR3 has 16 amino acids. V shed 7 bases and J 4 bases; nucleotides not matched to a gene: 10. Looked up from germline, CDR1 is SGHTA and CDR2 is FQGNSA. A note on this clone: Its antigen is as yet unknown.

The genes are TRBV7-2 and TRBJ1-4, with 9 bases identical to TRBD1. The sample comprised PBMCs. The receptor comes from a middle-aged man in good health and CMV-seronegative. In DNA, the CDR3 is TGTGCCAGCACCGAACAGGGGGCTCAGGGTAATGAAAAACTGTTTTTT. Translation gives CASTEQGAQGNEKLFF.